The 3 T cell receptor beta chains given below trace back to one sample, sequenced in a study of cytomegalovirus exposure and HLA in healthy donors. Use of 60 Vbeta and 13 Jbeta primers characterized the PCR. The assay was immunoSEQ multiplex PCR, and TCRdb's table has in-frame clones only and misses some. The sample contains roughly 70,000 clones, over 70% of which appear only once. The sample comprised PBMCs. These receptors originate from a man aged 70-80 years in good health and CMV-seronegative.

The chain couples TRBV6-5 to TRBJ2-3, with 14 positions matching TRBD2. CDR3 length equals 15 residues. V was clipped by 6 bases and J by 5 bases; unmatched bases: 4. Germline values: CDR1 MNHEY, CDR2 SVGAGI. DNA of the CDR3: TGTGCCAGCAGACGACTAGCGGGAGGGCTAGATACGCAGTATTTT. This encodes CASRRLAGGLDTQYF.

The chain combines TRBV28 with TRBJ1-1, with D possibly being TRBD1 (5 bases). The CDR3 length is 15 residues. Germline V gene sequence: CDR1 MDHEN, CDR2 SYDVKM. V lost 7 bases and J lost 1, with 16 bases in between. CDR3 DNA sequence: TGTGCCAGCACCCCCGGGGAGGGACCGAACACTGAAGCTTTCTTT. Translated, it gives CASTPGEGPNTEAFF.

The chain employs TRBV11-2 and TRBJ1-6, with 7 nucleotides matching TRBD1. Germline values: CDR1 SGHAT, CDR2 FQNNGV. The CDR3 totals 16 residues. Trimming cost V 6 bases and J 0 bases; bases outside gene matches: 5. The CDR3 here is CASRPGGSSYNSPLHF. For the CDR3, the DNA is TGTGCCAGCAGGCCAGGGGGGAGCTCCTATAATTCACCCCTCCACTTT.